The 27 T cell receptor beta chains in this list originate from one sample, sequenced in a study of long-term antiretroviral therapy in people with HIV. At the survey level, the v3.0 immunoSEQ assay was run. TCRdb's copy holds only in-frame clones and misses some; the assay was immunoSEQ multiplex PCR. The sample carries about 31,000 clones, roughly nine tenths recorded once. The sequenced sample was unsorted PBMCs, obtained roughly 5 years before starting antiretroviral therapy. The source of these receptors is a man between 50 and 59 years old with HIV.

This clone was counted only a few times. J is TRBJ1-1 and V is TRBV10-1; 12 nucleotides match TRBD1. This CDR3 region has 19 residues. CDR1 WNHNN and CDR2 SYGVQD come from the germline V gene (reference sequence). The ends lost 5 bases at V and 0 bases at J; junction bases unmatched: 13. The CDR3 spells CASSHRDRGPVGVNTEAFF. For the CDR3, the DNA is TGCGCCAGCAGTCACCGGGACAGGGGGCCTGTTGGGGTGAACACTGAAGCTTTCTTT.

The V call is TRBV6-1, the J call TRBJ1-5; D remains ambiguous. There are 15 residues in the CDR3. Per germline, CDR1 MNHNS and CDR2 SASEGT. V was clipped by 1 base and J by 4 bases, with 11 bases between them. The CDR3 nucleotides are TGTGCCAGCAGTGAAGGGGGTAGGTCTAATCAGCCCCAGCATTTT. Protein: CASSEGGRSNQPQHF.

The chain recombines TRBV18 with TRBJ2-7; 12 bases fit TRBD2. The V gene's germline CDR1 is KGHSH and CDR2 LQKENI. V was clipped by 3 bases and J by 0 bases; unmatched bases: 9. The CDR3 extends over 18 amino acids. CDR3 region: CASSPYWASGGVSYEQYF. In nucleotides, the CDR3 is TGTGCCAGCTCACCGTATTGGGCTAGCGGGGGGGTCTCCTACGAGCAGTACTTC. Combining the CDR3 with reference TRBV18 and TRBJ2-7 gives the whole variable domain NAGVMQNPRHLVRRRGQEARLRCSPMKGHSHVYWYRQLPEEGLKFMVYLQKENIIDESGMPKERFSAEFPKEGPSILRIQQVVRGDSAAYFCASSPYWASGGVSYEQYFGPGTRLTVT.

This chain joins TRBV18 and TRBJ1-2; 8 nucleotides agree with TRBD1. Trimming took 3 bases from V and 8 from J; bases not matched to a gene: 5. CDR1 and CDR2 (germline): KGHSH, LQKENI. CDR3 length equals 13 residues. The CDR3 region is CASSPTGVEGYTF. The CDR3, as DNA: TGTGCCAGCTCACCGACAGGGGTTGAGGGCTACACCTTC. The whole variable domain, filled in from reference TRBV18 and TRBJ1-2, reads NAGVMQNPRHLVRRRGQEARLRCSPMKGHSHVYWYRQLPEEGLKFMVYLQKENIIDESGMPKERFSAEFPKEGPSILRIQQVVRGDSAAYFCASSPTGVEGYTFGSGTRLTVV.

This CDR3 reads CASSRLAGVTYEQYF. The CDR3 DNA follows: TGTGCCAGCTCACGGCTGGCAGGGGTGACCTACGAGCAGTACTTC. This chain uses TRBV18 with TRBJ2-7, with D tentatively TRBD1 (6 bases). Germline CDR1 KGHSH, CDR2 LQKENI. The CDR3 sequence is 15 residues long. Trimming took 4 bases from V and 2 from J, leaving 15 bases between them.

The rearrangement uses TRBV5-1 and TRBJ2-5, with D possibly being TRBD1 (6 bases). Deletions cut 4 bases from V and 5 bases from J, with 18 bases between. The CDR3 runs to 15 residues. Germline V gives CDR1 SGHRS, CDR2 YFSETQ. The CDR3 coding sequence is TGCGCCAGCAGCCCTATGGGATCAGGGGCGGAGACCCAGTACTTC. Translating gives CASSPMGSGAETQYF.

The chain carries TRBV9 and TRBJ2-5; TRBD2 might be the D (6 bases). V lost 0 bases to trimming and J lost 4 bases, with 10 bases between them. The CDR3 runs 14 residues. Germline V gene lookup returns CDR1 SGDLS and CDR2 YYNGEE. The CDR3 region is CASSVAPGGETQYF. CDR3 DNA sequence: TGTGCCAGCAGCGTAGCGCCCGGGGGAGAGACCCAGTACTTC. The full variable domain, with the rest looked up from reference TRBV9 and TRBJ2-5, is DSGVTQTPKHLITATGQRVTLRCSPRSGDLSVYWYQQSLDQGLQFLIQYYNGEERAKGNILERFSAQQFPDLHSELNLSSLELGDSALYFCASSVAPGGETQYFGPGTRLLVL.

This clone is large. The rearrangement joins TRBV29-1 to TRBJ2-7, with no clear D. Germline CDR1 reads SQVTM; CDR2 reads ANQGSEA. Trimming left V 4 bases short and J 6 bases short, with 7 bases between. The CDR3 runs 10 residues. CDR3 sequence: CSVVIREQYF. DNA for the CDR3: TGCAGCGTTGTTATTCGCGAGCAGTACTTC.

The chain joins TRBV11-2 to TRBJ1-5; D is perhaps TRBD1 (6 bases). CDR1 is SGHAT, CDR2 FQNNGV, per germline. This CDR3 comprises 18 residues. The V end lost 0 bases, the J end lost 2 bases, and 17 bases lay between the germline ends. CDR3 region: CASSLDGIGGDGNQPQHF. In DNA, the CDR3 is TGTGCCAGCAGCTTAGATGGTATAGGGGGGGATGGCAATCAGCCCCAGCATTTT.

In this sample, this clone turned up once. The chain carries TRBV9 and TRBJ2-1; 10 nucleotides match TRBD1. V shed 5 bases, J shed 5 bases, and the junction held 4 bases outside the gene matches. Germline V lookup: CDR1 SGDLS, CDR2 YYNGEE. The CDR3 is 14 amino acids. CDR3 loop: CASRGDRGHNEQFF. In DNA, the CDR3 is TGTGCCAGCAGGGGGGACAGGGGCCACAATGAGCAGTTCTTC.

This sequence joins TRBV6-5 and TRBJ1-1; D gene uncertain. CDR3 length equals 13 residues. Per germline, CDR1 MNHEY and CDR2 SVGAGI. Trimming stripped 1 base from V and 5 bases from J, with 8 bases between. The CDR3 loop is CASSYLEGTEAFF. The CDR3 bases are TGTGCCAGCAGTTACTTGGAGGGAACTGAAGCTTTCTTT.

This clone has a single count. The chain joins TRBV27 to TRBJ2-7, with 7 bases identical to TRBD1. V lost 5 bases and J lost 7; bases outside the gene matches: 32. This CDR3 has 21 amino acids. CDR1 MNHEY and CDR2 SMNVEV come from the germline V gene (reference sequence). The DNA of the CDR3 is TGTGCCAGCAGTCCCCATGGAGTCGTCTTACGACAGGGCCATCTTGCCCGGGAGCAGTACTTC. It translates to CASSPHGVVLRQGHLAREQYF.

The chain's CDR3 is CASSRRGNEQYF. DNA of the CDR3: TGTGCCAGCAGCCGGCGCGGCAATGAGCAGTACTTC. The gene calls are TRBV7-2 and TRBJ2-7; D gene uncertain. The ends were cut back, 5 bases at V and 7 bases at J, with 12 bases in the middle. Germline lookup yields CDR1 SGHTA and CDR2 FQGNSA. CDR3 size: 12 residues. The whole variable domain, filled in from reference TRBV7-2 and TRBJ2-7, reads GAGVSQSPSNKVTEKGKDVELRCDPISGHTALYWYRQSLGQGLEFLIYFQGNSAPDKSGLPSDRFSAERTGGSVSTLTIQRTQQEDSAVYLCASSRRGNEQYFGPGTRLTVT.

The J gene is TRBJ2-3, the V gene TRBV19, with 10 bases identical to TRBD2. The CDR3 totals 18 residues. CDR1 and CDR2 (germline): LNHDA, SQIVND (reference sequence). Trimming took 7 bases from V and 6 from J; bases not matched to a gene: 19. The CDR3 nucleotides read TGTGCCAGTACCCCCCAGGCTAGCGGGAGAGGGTGGTCCGATACGCAGTATTTT. Residues: CASTPQASGRGWSDTQYF.

The chain carries TRBV2 and TRBJ1-5; no clear D. The CDR3 length is 14 residues. The germline CDR1 and CDR2 sequences are SNHLY and FYNNEI. V lost 3 bases to trimming and J lost 1 base, with 7 bases between them. CDR3 coding DNA: TGTGCCAGCAGTGACAGCAACAGCAATCAGCCCCAGCATTTT. This encodes CASSDSNSNQPQHF. Supplemented by reference TRBV2 and TRBJ1-5, the full variable domain reads EPEVTQTPSHQVTQMGQEVILRCVPISNHLYFYWYRQILGQKVEFLVSFYNNEISEKSEIFDDQFSVERPDGSNFTLKIRSTKLEDSAMYFCASSDSNSNQPQHFGDGTRLSIL.

V gene TRBV18 combines with J gene TRBJ2-1, with 10 positions matching TRBD1. CDR1 KGHSH and CDR2 LQKENI come from the germline V gene. This CDR3 contains 15 residues. After removal of 8 bases from V and 8 bases from J, the junction contained 12 bases not matched to a gene. CDR3 in DNA: TGTGCCAGCACCCCGACAGGGGGCGGTATCGATGAGCAGTTCTTC. This codes for CASTPTGGGIDEQFF.

The chain carries TRBV7-3 and TRBJ2-1; TRBD2 is a possible D gene (7 bases). The CDR3 extends over 16 amino acids. Germline V CDR1 and CDR2: SGHTA, FQGTGA. The V end was cut by 5 bases, the J end by 7 bases, with 21 bases between. The CDR3 here is CASSQGWGTTKNEQFF. CDR3 nucleotide sequence: TGTGCCAGCAGCCAGGGGTGGGGGACTACGAAGAATGAGCAGTTCTTC. Using reference TRBV7-3 and TRBJ2-1 for the parts outside the CDR3, the full variable domain is GAGVSQTPSNKVTEKGKYVELRCDPISGHTALYWYRQSLGQGPEFLIYFQGTGAADDSGLPNDRFFAVRPEGSVSTLKIQRTERGDSAVYLCASSQGWGTTKNEQFFGPGTRLTVL.

This chain joins TRBV27 and TRBJ2-1, with D perhaps assigned TRBD1 or TRBD2 (5 bases each). The CDR3 is made up of 16 amino acids. Between the trimmed V and J ends, which lost 6 bases and 2 bases, there was a span of 17 bases. Per the germline V gene, CDR1 is MNHEY and CDR2 is SMNVEV (reference sequence). In DNA form, the CDR3 reads TGTGCCAGCAGCAGGGACCGGGACGGGACCTACAATGAGCAGTTCTTC. Translated, it gives CASSRDRDGTYNEQFF.

This clone showed up just a few times. The genes are TRBV7-9 and TRBJ1-6; no clear D gene. The V end lost 5 bases, the J end lost 7 bases, and 9 bases lay between the germline ends. Germline-derived CDR1 and CDR2 are SEHNR and FQNEAQ (reference sequence). This CDR3 has 13 residues. The CDR3 here is CASSPGLNSPLHF. For the CDR3, the DNA is TGTGCCAGCAGCCCCGGGCTGAATTCACCCCTCCACTTT.

This rearrangement joins TRBV10-3 to TRBJ2-1; 7 positions agree with TRBD2. This CDR3 comprises 13 residues. Germline V gives CDR1 ENHRY, CDR2 SYGVKD. The junction had 3 bases not matched to a gene; V was cut back by 8 bases and J by 2 bases. The CDR3 bases are TGTGCCATCGGGACTACCCCCTACAATGAGCAGTTCTTC. Encoded protein: CAIGTTPYNEQFF.

The chain uses TRBV13 and TRBJ2-7, with TRBD2 matching over 10 bases. The germline V gene has CDR1 PRHDT and CDR2 FYEKMQ (reference sequence). Germline trimming cut 5 bases from V and 6 bases from J; bases unmatched to any gene: 13. The CDR3 contains 16 residues. This CDR3 is CASSRFSAGGRSEQYF. CDR3 DNA: TGTGCCAGCAGCAGATTCTCAGCGGGGGGGCGGAGCGAGCAGTACTTC.

This chain links TRBV7-9 with TRBJ2-7; D possibly corresponds to TRBD1 (6 bases). Trimming took off 2 bases at V and 3 bases at J, with 11 bases between the two ends. CDR3 length: 14 amino acids. Per the germline V gene, CDR1 is SEHNR and CDR2 is FQNEAQ (reference sequence). CDR3 coding DNA: TGTGCCAGCAGCTTAATGACAGGCTACTACGAGCAGTACTTC. Translation: CASSLMTGYYEQYF.

The CDR3 DNA reads TGTGCCAGCAGCTTGGGGGAGAACACTGAAGCTTTCTTT. Translation gives CASSLGENTEAFF. The V gene is TRBV11-2, the J gene TRBJ1-1, with a possible D match to TRBD1 (5 bases). The CDR3 is made up of 13 amino acids. The ends were cut back, 3 bases at V and 1 base at J, with 6 bases in the middle. The germline gives CDR1 SGHAT, CDR2 FQNNGV.

The chain uses TRBV5-4 and TRBJ2-1, with TRBD2 matching 12 bases. The junction had 11 bases not matched to a gene; V was cut back by 4 bases and J by 6 bases. This CDR3 contains 17 residues. In germline, CDR1 is SGHNT, CDR2 YYREEE (reference sequence). The DNA for the CDR3 is TGTGCCAGCAGCCGAGTTCTAGCGGGAGGGCGGGTCAATGAGCAGTTCTTC. Translating gives CASSRVLAGGRVNEQFF.

The V and J genes are TRBV7-3 and TRBJ2-1, with 8 bases fitting TRBD2. V lost 1 base to trimming and J lost 6 bases; unmatched junction nucleotides: 8. The length of the CDR3 is 16 residues. Germline V gene data show CDR1 as SGHTA and CDR2 as FQGTGA. The CDR3 loop reads CASSLRKAGVVNEQFF. As DNA, the CDR3 is TGTGCCAGCAGCTTAAGGAAAGCGGGGGTCGTCAATGAGCAGTTCTTC.

There are a few counts of this clone. The chain employs TRBV7-2 and TRBJ2-7, with 10 bases that match TRBD2. Germline loops: CDR1 SGHTA, CDR2 FQGNSA. V dropped 5 bases and J dropped 6; count of bases not matched to a gene: 10. The CDR3 is 15 residues long. The CDR3 loop is CASSVFGTSASEQYF. As DNA, the CDR3 is TGTGCCAGCAGCGTTTTCGGGACTAGCGCTTCCGAGCAGTACTTC.

This clone occurred once. This chain joins TRBV5-1 and TRBJ2-3; 9 bases match TRBD2. Unmatched junction bases numbered 2, after V lost 0 bases and J lost 0 bases. The CDR3 consists of 16 residues. CDR1 SGHRS and CDR2 YFSETQ come from the germline V gene. Written as DNA, the CDR3 is TGCGCCAGCAGCTTGGGACTAGCGGAGAGCACAGATACGCAGTATTTT. Translation: CASSLGLAESTDTQYF.